These 26 T cell receptor beta chains were sequenced from one sample in a study of neurological immune-mediated disorders. TCRdb used MiXCR to reprocess the 5' RACE reads, holding one entry per CDR3 protein. The sample lists 35,000 to 45,000 distinct CDR3 sequences; roughly 3.1% were seen once. Specified time point: longitudinal time-point 1 (baseline). The material sequenced was PBMCs. Source of these receptors: a woman aged 55-70 years with multiple sclerosis.

Many counts were recorded for this clonotype. V is TRBV5-1 and J is TRBJ1-5; D remains unclear. Trimming cost V 4 bases and J 5 bases, with 13 bases left between them. The CDR3 covers 14 residues. In germline, CDR1 is SGHRS, CDR2 YFSETQ. The DNA for the CDR3 is TGCGCCAGCAGCCTAGGAGACGCTGATCAGCCCCAGCATTTT. Amino acids: CASSLGDADQPQHF.

At least ten counts were recorded for this clonotype. This chain uses TRBV20-1 with TRBJ2-7; 8 bases are a match to TRBD1. This CDR3 contains 13 residues. V lost 6 bases to trimming and J lost 6 bases; unmatched junction nucleotides: 10. Germline CDR1 is DFQATT and CDR2 is SNEGSKA (reference sequence). For the CDR3, the DNA is TGCAGTGCCACGGGGCAGGGGGCTCGCGAGCAGTACTTC. Protein product: CSATGQGAREQYF.

This clonotype was picked up many times. The chain recombines TRBV7-9 with TRBJ2-7, with 9 positions matching TRBD1. The CDR3 loop spans 15 amino acids. Germline CDR1 reads SEHNR; CDR2 reads FQNEAQ (reference sequence). Trimming removed 4 bases from V and 3 bases from J; junction bases left unmatched: 7. The CDR3 bases are TGTGCCAGCAGCTCTTGGGACAGGGCAAACTACGAGCAGTACTTC. Protein sequence: CASSSWDRANYEQYF.

There are a few counts of this clonotype. A much more abundant neighbour one base away suggests this may be a read error. The chain uses TRBV10-3 and TRBJ2-7; 7 positions agree with TRBD1. Germline V gene data show CDR1 as ENHRY and CDR2 as SYGVKD. The length of the CDR3 is 12 residues. The chain's CDR3 is CESGTASYEQYF. The CDR3 DNA reads as TGTGAATCAGGGACAGCGTCCTACGAGCAGTACTTC.

This clonotype was observed at least ten times. V and J are TRBV3-1 and TRBJ1-6; no clear D. V lost 4 bases and J 6 bases, leaving 13 bases between the germline ends. Germline V CDR1 and CDR2: LGHDT, YNNKEL (reference sequence). The CDR3 extends over 15 amino acids. The CDR3 spells CASSRIHNGNSPLHF. CDR3 DNA: TGTGCCAGCAGCCGAATCCATAACGGTAATTCACCCCTCCACTTT. Supplemented by reference TRBV3-1 and TRBJ1-6, the full variable domain reads DTAVSQTPKYLVTQMGNDKSIKCEQNLGHDTMYWYKQDSKKFLKIMFSYNNKELIINETVPNRFSPKSPDKAHLNLHINSLELGDSAVYFCASSRIHNGNSPLHFGNGTRLTVT.

This clonotype was counted at least ten times. V and J are TRBV4-2 and TRBJ2-1; 9 bases agree with TRBD2. Germline lookup yields CDR1 LGHNA and CDR2 YNFKEQ. CDR3 length equals 16 residues. With 0 bases clipped from V and 6 bases from J, the junction kept 6 bases outside the gene matches. The CDR3 is CASSQEVAGGGNEQFF. The DNA of the CDR3 is TGTGCCAGCAGCCAAGAGGTGGCGGGGGGGGGCAATGAGCAGTTCTTC.

This clonotype is medium-sized. In DNA, the CDR3 is TGTGCCTGGACTCCGGGACAGCTCAATCAGCCCCAGCATTTT. Its translation: CAWTPGQLNQPQHF. The V and J genes are TRBV30 and TRBJ1-5, with 7 bases lining up with TRBD1. The V segment lost 4 bases and the J segment 3 bases; nucleotides outside the gene matches: 6. The CDR3 consists of 14 residues. CDR1 and CDR2 from the germline V gene are GTSNPN and SVGIG (reference sequence).

This clonotype showed up many times. The rearrangement uses TRBV15 and TRBJ1-2; 9 nucleotides match TRBD1. Trimming took 3 bases from V and 8 from J; bases not matched to a gene: 13. CDR3 length equals 16 residues. Germline V lookup: CDR1 LNHNV, CDR2 YYDKDF (reference sequence). The CDR3 spells CATSREYRGRDEGYTF. Written as DNA, the CDR3 is TGTGCCACCAGCAGGGAATACAGGGGGCGGGACGAGGGCTACACCTTC.

This clonotype was counted a few times. One end of the junction fails to match germline, which may point to a read error. This chain joins TRBV18 and TRBJ1-5; the match to TRBD1 covers 8 bases. Germline V gives CDR1 KGHSH, CDR2 LQKENI. The CDR3 length is 15 residues. This CDR3 reads CASSPSGQGGKTQNF. The CDR3 nucleotides read TGTGCCAGCTCACCATCCGGACAGGGAGGCAAGACCCAGAATTTT.

This clonotype was detected many times. The V and J genes are TRBV29-1 and TRBJ1-4; TRBD1 is a possible D gene (6 bases). The V gene lost 6 bases and the J gene lost 6 bases, with 20 bases spanning the gap. This CDR3 is built from 15 residues. Germline-derived CDR1 and CDR2 are SQVTM and ANQGSEA. Here the CDR3 DNA reads TGCAGCGTGGAACGGTTGGCAGGGGAGGATGAAAAACTGTTTTTT. This translates into CSVERLAGEDEKLFF.

This clonotype was detected ten times or more. V is TRBV20-1 and J is TRBJ2-2, with TRBD1 matching 10 bases. Looked up from germline, CDR1 is DFQATT and CDR2 is SNEGSKA (reference sequence). V lost 6 bases, J lost 4 bases, and 5 bases stayed unmatched. This CDR3 region has 14 residues. The CDR3 spells CSALGQGSTGELFF. In DNA form, the CDR3 reads TGCAGTGCCTTGGGACAGGGGAGCACCGGGGAGCTGTTTTTT.

This clonotype was counted many times. This chain connects TRBV15 to TRBJ1-3, with no clear D. Deletions cut 2 bases from V and 4 bases from J, with 12 bases between. This CDR3 has 15 amino acids. Germline V CDR1 and CDR2: LNHNV, YYDKDF (reference sequence). The CDR3 coding sequence is TGTGCCACCAGCAGAAGGGCCACCGTCGGAAACACCATATATTTT. Translated: CATSRRATVGNTIYF.

This clonotype has a count of ten or more. This chain connects TRBV7-6 to TRBJ2-2; 14 nucleotides line up with TRBD2. With V trimmed by 7 bases and J by 4 bases, 8 bases remained unmatched. Germline V gives CDR1 SGHVS, CDR2 FNYEAQ. This CDR3 comprises 17 residues. CDR3 nucleotides: TGTGCCAGCACCACGACTAGCGGGGGGGCCCGCACCGGGGAGCTGTTTTTT. This sequence encodes CASTTTSGGARTGELFF.

This clonotype was seen many times. This chain links TRBV5-1 with TRBJ2-2, with D tentatively TRBD1 (5 bases). The V end lost 0 bases, the J end lost 7 bases, and 13 bases lay between the germline ends. Per the germline V gene, CDR1 is SGHRS and CDR2 is YFSETQ. The CDR3 is 15 amino acids. This chain's CDR3 is CASSLDQGGYGELFF. The CDR3 DNA reads as TGCGCCAGCAGCTTGGACCAGGGTGGATACGGGGAGCTGTTTTTT.

In this sample, this clonotype turned up a few times. The J gene is TRBJ1-2, the V gene TRBV12-3 or TRBV12-4; D gene unclear. The CDR3 length is 14 residues. V gave up 6 bases and J gave up 0 bases, with 11 bases separating them. The DNA of the CDR3 is TGTGCCAGCAGAGAGGGCGGAGCTAACTATGGCTACACCTTC. Its translation is CASREGGANYGYTF.

This clonotype was counted ten times or more. The chain combines TRBV7-2 with TRBJ2-1; unclear D gene. Trimming shortened V by 5 bases and J by 8 bases, and 10 bases separated the two germline ends. Looked up from germline, CDR1 is SGHTA and CDR2 is FQGNSA. The CDR3 loop spans 12 amino acids. CDR3 sequence (DNA): TGTGCCAGCAGCCATATGTCACATGAGCAGTTCTTC. Translating gives CASSHMSHEQFF. Full variable domain (missing parts from reference TRBV7-2 and TRBJ2-1): GAGVSQSPSNKVTEKGKDVELRCDPISGHTALYWYRQSLGQGLEFLIYFQGNSAPDKSGLPSDRFSAERTGGSVSTLTIQRTQQEDSAVYLCASSHMSHEQFFGPGTRLTVL.

This clonotype was observed at least ten times. The chain couples TRBV29-1 to TRBJ2-7, with 10 bases identical to TRBD1. V lost 6 bases and J lost 7; bases outside the gene matches: 12. The CDR3 sequence is 14 residues long. Germline CDR1 SQVTM, CDR2 ANQGSEA. This chain's CDR3 is CSVTPDRGRGEQYF. As DNA, the CDR3 is TGCAGCGTCACCCCTGACAGGGGGCGGGGGGAGCAGTACTTC.

There are many counts of this clonotype. The chain uses TRBV12-3 or TRBV12-4 and TRBJ1-1; D is undetermined. Trimming cost V 4 bases and J 1 base, with 16 bases left between them. This CDR3 has 16 residues. The CDR3 DNA reads TGTGCCAGCAGTTCCTCGCCCCGGCAGAAGAACACTGAAGCTTTCTTT. This codes for CASSSSPRQKNTEAFF.

This clonotype was seen many times. This chain connects TRBV12-3 or TRBV12-4 to TRBJ1-2; the D gene is possibly TRBD1 (6 bases). The CDR3 loop spans 14 amino acids. The germline V and J ends were trimmed by 5 bases and 3 bases, with 13 bases remaining between them. The CDR3 sequence is CASSTTGLHYGYTF. CDR3 sequence (DNA): TGTGCCAGCAGTACTACAGGGCTCCACTATGGCTACACCTTC.

The sample holds many counts of this clonotype. The chain carries TRBV20-1 and TRBJ2-7; 7 bases are shared with TRBD2. Germline CDR1 and CDR2: DFQATT and SNEGSKA (reference sequence). V dropped 4 bases and J dropped 1; count of bases not matched to a gene: 7. This CDR3 has 14 amino acids. This CDR3 is CSAIGLEASYEQYF. CDR3 coding DNA: TGCAGTGCTATCGGACTAGAGGCGTCCTACGAGCAGTACTTC.

Sample share makes this clonotype medium-sized. The chain recombines TRBV5-6 with TRBJ1-1, with 8 bases aligning to TRBD1. CDR1 is SGHDT, CDR2 YYEEEE, per germline. Trimming removed 2 bases from V and 1 base from J; junction bases left unmatched: 1. The CDR3 runs to 14 residues. The CDR3 is CASSFGTGNTEAFF. The CDR3 DNA is TGTGCCAGCAGCTTCGGGACAGGGAACACTGAAGCTTTCTTT.

There are many counts of this clonotype. The chain recombines TRBV5-1 with TRBJ1-1, with 7 positions matching TRBD1. The junction had 9 bases not matched to a gene; V was cut back by 4 bases and J by 3 bases. Germline CDR1 and CDR2: SGHRS and YFSETQ. The length of the CDR3 is 15 residues. The CDR3 nucleotides are TGCGCCAGCAGCCCGAGACAGGGTATCTACACTGAAGCTTTCTTT. Translating gives CASSPRQGIYTEAFF.

In its sample, this clonotype was seen many times. The rearrangement links TRBV12-3 or TRBV12-4 to TRBJ2-7; 10 bases fit TRBD2. The J segment lost 0 bases and the V segment lost 2 bases, leaving 7 bases of the junction unmatched. The CDR3 contains 17 residues. The CDR3 sequence: CASSLYSGGTLSYEQYF. The CDR3 DNA reads TGTGCCAGCAGTTTATATAGCGGGGGGACTCTCTCCTACGAGCAGTACTTC.

This clonotype was seen repeatedly, ten times or more. The CDR3 is CASRILRGRYNEQFF. CDR3 nucleotide sequence: TGCGCCAGCCGCATTTTGCGGGGGAGATACAATGAGCAGTTCTTC. The chain couples TRBV5-1 to TRBJ2-1, with 7 bases lining up with TRBD2. The CDR3 is 15 residues long. Germline CDR1 reads SGHRS; CDR2 reads YFSETQ. V lost 7 bases to trimming and J lost 4 bases; unmatched junction nucleotides: 11. Combining the CDR3 with reference TRBV5-1 and TRBJ2-1 gives the whole variable domain KAGVTQTPRYLIKTRGQQVTLSCSPISGHRSVSWYQQTPGQGLQFLFEYFSETQRNKGNFPGRFSGRQFSNSRSEMNVSTLELGDSALYLCASRILRGRYNEQFFGPGTRLTVL.

In its sample, this clonotype was seen a few times. A read error may explain this, as a much larger clone is one base away. V usage is TRBV18 and J usage is TRBJ2-3, with a weak D call TRBD1 (5 bases). This CDR3 has 14 amino acids. In germline, CDR1 is KGHSH, CDR2 LQKENI. The CDR3 coding sequence is TGTGCCAGCTCAGGAAGACAGAGCACAGATAAGCAGTATTTT. It specifies CASSGRQSTDKQYF.

There are many counts of this clonotype. The chain links TRBV20-1 to TRBJ2-3; 10 bases are a match to TRBD2. Per the germline V gene, CDR1 is DFQATT and CDR2 is SNEGSKA (reference sequence). The V segment lost 3 bases and the J segment 1 base; nucleotides outside the gene matches: 4. CDR3 size: 15 residues. CDR3 in amino acids: CSASATSGGTDTQYF. The DNA of the CDR3 is TGCAGTGCTAGTGCCACTAGCGGGGGCACAGATACGCAGTATTTT.